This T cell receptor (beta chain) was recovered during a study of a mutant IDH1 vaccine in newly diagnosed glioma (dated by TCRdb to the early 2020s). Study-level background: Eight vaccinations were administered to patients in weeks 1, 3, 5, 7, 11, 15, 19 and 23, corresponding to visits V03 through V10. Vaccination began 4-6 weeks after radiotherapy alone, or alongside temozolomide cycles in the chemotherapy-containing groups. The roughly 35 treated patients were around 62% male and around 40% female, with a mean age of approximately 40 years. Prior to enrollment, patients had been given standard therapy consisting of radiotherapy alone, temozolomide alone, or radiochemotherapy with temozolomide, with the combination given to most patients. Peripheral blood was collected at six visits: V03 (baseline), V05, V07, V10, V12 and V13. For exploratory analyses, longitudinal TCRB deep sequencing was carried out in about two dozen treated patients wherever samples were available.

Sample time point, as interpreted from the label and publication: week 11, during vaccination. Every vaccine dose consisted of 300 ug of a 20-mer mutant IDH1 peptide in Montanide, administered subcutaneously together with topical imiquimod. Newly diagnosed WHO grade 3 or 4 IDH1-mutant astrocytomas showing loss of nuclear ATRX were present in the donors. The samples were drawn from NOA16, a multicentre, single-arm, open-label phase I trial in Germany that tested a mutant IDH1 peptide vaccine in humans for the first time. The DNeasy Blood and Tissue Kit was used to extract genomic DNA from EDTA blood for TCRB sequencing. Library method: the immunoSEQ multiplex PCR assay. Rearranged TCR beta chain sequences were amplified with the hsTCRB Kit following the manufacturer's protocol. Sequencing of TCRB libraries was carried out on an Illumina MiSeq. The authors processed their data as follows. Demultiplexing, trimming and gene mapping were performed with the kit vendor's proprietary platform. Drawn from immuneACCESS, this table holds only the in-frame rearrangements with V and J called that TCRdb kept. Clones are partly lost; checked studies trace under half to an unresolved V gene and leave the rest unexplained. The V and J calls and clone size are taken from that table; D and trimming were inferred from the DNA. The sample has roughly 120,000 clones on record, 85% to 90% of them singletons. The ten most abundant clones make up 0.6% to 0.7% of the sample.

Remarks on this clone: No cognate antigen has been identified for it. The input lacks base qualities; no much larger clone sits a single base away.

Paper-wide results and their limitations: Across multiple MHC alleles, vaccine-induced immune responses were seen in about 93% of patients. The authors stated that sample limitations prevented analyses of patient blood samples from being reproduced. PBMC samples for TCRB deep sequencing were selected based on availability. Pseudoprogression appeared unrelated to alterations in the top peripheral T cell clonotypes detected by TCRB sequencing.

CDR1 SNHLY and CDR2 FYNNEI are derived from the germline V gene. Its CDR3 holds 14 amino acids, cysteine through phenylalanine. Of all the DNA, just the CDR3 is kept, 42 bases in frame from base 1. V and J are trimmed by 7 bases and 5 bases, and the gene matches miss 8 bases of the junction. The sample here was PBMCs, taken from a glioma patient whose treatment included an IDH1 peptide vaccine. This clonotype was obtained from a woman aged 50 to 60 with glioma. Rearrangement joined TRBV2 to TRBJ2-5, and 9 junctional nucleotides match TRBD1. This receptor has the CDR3 CASKPGQGRETQYF. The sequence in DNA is TGTGCCAGCAAACCGGGACAGGGCAGGGAGACCCAGTACTTC.